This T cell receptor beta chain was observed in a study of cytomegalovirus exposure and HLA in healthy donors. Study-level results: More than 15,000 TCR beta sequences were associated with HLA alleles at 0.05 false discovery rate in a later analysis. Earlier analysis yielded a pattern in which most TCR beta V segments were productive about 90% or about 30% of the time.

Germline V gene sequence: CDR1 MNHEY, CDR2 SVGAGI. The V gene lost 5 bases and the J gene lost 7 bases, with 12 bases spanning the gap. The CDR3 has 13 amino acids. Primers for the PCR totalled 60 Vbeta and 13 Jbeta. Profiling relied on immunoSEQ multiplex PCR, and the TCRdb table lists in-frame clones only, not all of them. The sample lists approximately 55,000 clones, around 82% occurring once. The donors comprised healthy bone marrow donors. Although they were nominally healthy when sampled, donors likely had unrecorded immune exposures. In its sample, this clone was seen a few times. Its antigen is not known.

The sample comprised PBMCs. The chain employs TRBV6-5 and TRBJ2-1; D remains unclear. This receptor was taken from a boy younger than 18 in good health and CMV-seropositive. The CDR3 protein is CASSEESWNEQFF. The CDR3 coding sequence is TGTGCCAGCAGTGAGGAGAGCTGGAATGAGCAGTTCTTC.